This is a list of T cell receptor beta chains from one sample in a study of response to subunit inactivated influenza vaccine. TCRdb recomputed calls from the RT-PCR reads with MiXCR, one row per CDR3 protein. The table has about 500,000 distinct CDR3 sequences, approximately 15% seen once. The input for sequencing was CD4+ T cells sorted from PBMCs, taken roughly 24 months after vaccination. Receptor source: a man between 50 and 75 years old who received an inactivated influenza vaccine. Each CDR3 is given with its conserved first and last residue. Fields, in order: J gene, CDR3 length, V gene, CDR3 protein.

>TRBJ2-3|13|TRBV4-1
CASSQRLPDTQYF
>TRBJ2-3|16|TRBV10-3
CAISPGLAGSGDTQYF
>TRBJ2-5|14|TRBV6-5
CASSWLAAQETQYF
>TRBJ2-1|16|TRBV4-2
CASSQLYGTGDNEQFF
>TRBJ2-7|18|TRBV4-1
CASSPQIIGTGSSYEQYF
>TRBJ2-5|15|TRBV5-1
CASSRAGTGEETQYF
>TRBJ1-2|17|TRBV4-3
CASSQTRQGRQGDLTTF
>TRBJ1-1|13|TRBV7-2
CASRIPGGVEAFF
>TRBJ1-1|13|TRBV12-3/TRBV12-4
CASRRKGRGEAFF
>TRBJ2-3|16|TRBV6-2/TRBV6-3
CASTYIRAASTDTQYF
>TRBJ1-5|15|TRBV27
CASSLSRGFNQPQHF
>TRBJ2-5|14|TRBV5-1
CASSLKTGQETQYF
>TRBJ1-1|14|TRBV18
CASRPGAQDTEAFF
>TRBJ2-3|13|TRBV3-1
CASSQQGANTQYF
>TRBJ2-3|13|TRBV5-1
CASSLVTVDTQYF
>TRBJ2-1|12|TRBV23-1
CASSQSNHEQFF
>TRBJ2-4|14|TRBV7-9
CASSSPVAKNIQYF
>TRBJ2-4|16|TRBV7-2
CASSLGPGASSNIQYF
>TRBJ2-5|16|TRBV12-3/TRBV12-4
CASSYVASGRIETQYF
>TRBJ2-1|13|TRBV10-3
CAISVQGDNEQFF